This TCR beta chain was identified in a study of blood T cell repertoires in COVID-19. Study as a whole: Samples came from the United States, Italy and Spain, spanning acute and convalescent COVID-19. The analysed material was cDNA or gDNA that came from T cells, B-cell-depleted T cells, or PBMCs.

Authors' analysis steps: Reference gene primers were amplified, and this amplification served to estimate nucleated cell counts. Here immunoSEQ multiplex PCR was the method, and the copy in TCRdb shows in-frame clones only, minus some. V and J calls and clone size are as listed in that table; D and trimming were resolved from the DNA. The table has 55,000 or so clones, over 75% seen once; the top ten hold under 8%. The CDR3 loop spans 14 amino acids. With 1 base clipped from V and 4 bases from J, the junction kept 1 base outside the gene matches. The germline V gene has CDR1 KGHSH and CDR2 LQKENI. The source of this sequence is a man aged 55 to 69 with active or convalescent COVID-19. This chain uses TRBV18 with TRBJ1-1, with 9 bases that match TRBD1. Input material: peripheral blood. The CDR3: CASSPLDRGTEAFF. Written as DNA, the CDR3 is TGTGCCAGCTCACCACTGGACAGGGGCACTGAAGCTTTCTTT.